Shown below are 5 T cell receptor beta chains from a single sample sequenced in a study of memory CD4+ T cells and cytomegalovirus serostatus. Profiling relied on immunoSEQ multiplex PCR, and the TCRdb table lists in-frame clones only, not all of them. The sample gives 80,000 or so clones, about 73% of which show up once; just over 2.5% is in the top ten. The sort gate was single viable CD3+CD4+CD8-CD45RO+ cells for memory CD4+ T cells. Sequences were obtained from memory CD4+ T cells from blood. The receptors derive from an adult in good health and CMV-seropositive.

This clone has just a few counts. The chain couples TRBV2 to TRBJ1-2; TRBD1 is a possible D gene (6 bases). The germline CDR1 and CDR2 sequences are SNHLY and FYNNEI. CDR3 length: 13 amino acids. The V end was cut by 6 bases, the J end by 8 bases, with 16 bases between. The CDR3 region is CASSPRGAEGYTF. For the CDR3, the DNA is TGTGCCAGCAGCCCCCGGGGGGCAGAAGGCTACACCTTC.

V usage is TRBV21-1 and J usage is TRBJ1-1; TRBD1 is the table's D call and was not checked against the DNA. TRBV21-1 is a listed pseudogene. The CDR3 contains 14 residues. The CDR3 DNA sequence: TGTGCCAATGGGACAGGGGAGCGGGGCACTGAAGCTTTCTTT. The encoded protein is CANGTGERGTEAFF.

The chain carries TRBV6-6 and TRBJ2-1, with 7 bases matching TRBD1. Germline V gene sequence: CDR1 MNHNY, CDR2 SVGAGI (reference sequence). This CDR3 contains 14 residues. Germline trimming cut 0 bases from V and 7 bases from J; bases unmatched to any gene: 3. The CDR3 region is CASSYSPGQNEQFF. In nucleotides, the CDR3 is TGTGCCAGCAGTTACTCCCCGGGACAGAATGAGCAGTTCTTC.

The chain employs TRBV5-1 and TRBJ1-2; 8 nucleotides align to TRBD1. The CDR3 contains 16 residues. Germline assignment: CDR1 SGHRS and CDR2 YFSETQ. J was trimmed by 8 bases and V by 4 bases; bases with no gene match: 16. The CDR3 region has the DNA TGCGCCAGCAGCCCCGGACAGGGTCCAGGGGATAAGGGCTACACCTTC. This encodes CASSPGQGPGDKGYTF.

The CDR3 DNA follows: TGTGCCTGGAGCCGGGACAGGGCGAATTCACCCCTCCACTTT. It yields the protein CAWSRDRANSPLHF. The J gene is TRBJ1-6, the V gene TRBV30; 9 nucleotides agree with TRBD1. V was pared by 3 bases and J by 7 bases, with 4 bases of the junction left unmatched. This CDR3 contains 14 residues. Germline V gives CDR1 GTSNPN, CDR2 SVGIG (reference sequence).